A selection of T cell receptor beta chains follows, all from one sample in a study of shared clonotypes between healthy human individuals. Produced via immunoSEQ multiplex PCR; TCRdb's table is partial and in-frame only. The sample lists fewer than 700,000 clones, around 78% seen once, with more than 10% in the top ten. Sequencing input: PBMCs. These receptors originate from a woman between 40 and 55 years old in good health. Some clones in this sample may be carry-over from other donors' samples. Both conserved end residues are part of each CDR3.

V,length,CDR3
TRBV30,17,CAWSGDYRGNSGNTIYF
TRBV6-5,15,CASSPSRGGLETQYF
TRBV5-4,15,CASSLAGTNNYEQYF
TRBV28,14,CASSPPGRVDGYTF
TRBV21-1,15,CASSKARGALYGYTF
TRBV7-6,14,CASSLGSGNTEAFF
TRBV28,15,CASRKGGSPYNEQFF
TRBV7-2,17,CASSLTGTSDRNYEQYF
TRBV28,16,CASSSPEAGIAYEQYF
TRBV27,11,CASSRQGLWFF
TRBV11-2,15,CASSLKRQGGTEAFF
TRBV18,15,CASSPMLTAFTEAFF
TRBV11-2,15,CASSLVAGATDTQYF
TRBV6-6,14,CATLRDGSTDTQYF
TRBV30,14,CAWRPWGGRNTIYF
TRBV2,15,CASRRSGDFSYEQYF
TRBV15,12,CATSSLGTKAFF
TRBV9,15,CASSGSGTYYNEQFF
TRBV28,13,CASGPLGNYEQYF
TRBV16,15,CASSQMDREAYEQYF
TRBV15,15,CATSRVGLAGGEQYF
TRBV4-1,13,CASSRDRGYEQYF